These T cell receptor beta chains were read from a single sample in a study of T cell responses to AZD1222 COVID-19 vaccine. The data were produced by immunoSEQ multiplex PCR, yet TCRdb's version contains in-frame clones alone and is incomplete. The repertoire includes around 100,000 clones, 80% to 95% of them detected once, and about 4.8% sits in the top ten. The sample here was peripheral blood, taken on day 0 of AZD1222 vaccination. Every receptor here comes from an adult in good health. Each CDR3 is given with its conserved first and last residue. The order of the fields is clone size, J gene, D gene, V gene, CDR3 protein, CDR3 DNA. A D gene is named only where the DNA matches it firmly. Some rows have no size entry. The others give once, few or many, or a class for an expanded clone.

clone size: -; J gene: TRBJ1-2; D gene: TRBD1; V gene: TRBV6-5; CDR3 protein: CASSPPGTGEPLHTF; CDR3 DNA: TGTGCCAGCAGTCCCCCCGGGACAGGGGAACCATTGCACACCTTC
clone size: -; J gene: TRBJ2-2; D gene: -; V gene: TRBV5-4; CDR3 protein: CASSSQGGTPGGELFF; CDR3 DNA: TGTGCCAGCAGCTCTCAGGGGGGGACCCCGGGCGGGGAGCTGTTTTTT
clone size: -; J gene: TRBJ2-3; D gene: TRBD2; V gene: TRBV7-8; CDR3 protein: CASSLAAGGQLDTQYF; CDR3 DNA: TGTGCCAGCAGCTTAGCAGCGGGGGGCCAACTAGATACGCAGTATTTT
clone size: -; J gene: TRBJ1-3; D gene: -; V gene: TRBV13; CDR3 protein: CASSLNPQAANTIYF; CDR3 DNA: TGTGCCAGCAGCTTAAACCCACAGGCTGCTAACACCATATATTTT
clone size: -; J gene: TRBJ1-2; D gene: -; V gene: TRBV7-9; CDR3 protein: CASNPRSGYGYTF; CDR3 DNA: TGTGCCAGCAACCCCCGATCGGGCTATGGCTACACCTTC
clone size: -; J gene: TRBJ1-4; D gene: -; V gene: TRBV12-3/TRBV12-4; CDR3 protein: CAPIVGEKLFF; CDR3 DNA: TGTGCCCCCATCGTCGGAGAAAAACTGTTTTTT
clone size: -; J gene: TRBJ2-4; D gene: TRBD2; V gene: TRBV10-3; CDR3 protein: CAIPFAGGPSIQYF; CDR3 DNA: TGTGCCATCCCTTTTGCGGGGGGGCCTAGCATTCAGTACTTC
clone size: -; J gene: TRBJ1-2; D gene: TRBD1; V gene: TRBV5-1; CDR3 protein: CASSLAGTGNYGYTF; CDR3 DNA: TGCGCCAGCAGCTTGGCCGGGACAGGGAACTATGGCTACACCTTC
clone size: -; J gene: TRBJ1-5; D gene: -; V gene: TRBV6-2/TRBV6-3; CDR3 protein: CASSWSSNQPQHF; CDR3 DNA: TGTGCCAGCAGTTGGAGCAGCAATCAGCCCCAGCATTTT
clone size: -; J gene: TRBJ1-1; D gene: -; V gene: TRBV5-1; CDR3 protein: CASTTTGNTEAFF; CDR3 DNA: TGCGCCAGCACGACGACAGGGAACACTGAAGCTTTCTTT
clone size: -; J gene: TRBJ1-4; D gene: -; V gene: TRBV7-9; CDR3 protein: CASSLTATNEKLFF; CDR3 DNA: TGTGCCAGCAGCTTAACAGCAACTAATGAAAAACTGTTTTTT
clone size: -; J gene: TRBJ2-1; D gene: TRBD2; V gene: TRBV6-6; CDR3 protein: CASTNSGGAYSEQFF; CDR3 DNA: TGTGCCAGCACCAACAGCGGGGGGGCTTATAGTGAGCAGTTCTTC
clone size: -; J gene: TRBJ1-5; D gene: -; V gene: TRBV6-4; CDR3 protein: CASSNEQGQPQHF; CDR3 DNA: TGTGCCAGCAGTAACGAACAGGGCCAGCCCCAGCATTTT
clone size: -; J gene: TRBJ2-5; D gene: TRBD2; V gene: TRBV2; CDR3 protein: CASSEVSGGPWYF; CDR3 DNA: TGTGCCAGCAGTGAGGTTAGCGGGGGTCCCTGGTACTTC
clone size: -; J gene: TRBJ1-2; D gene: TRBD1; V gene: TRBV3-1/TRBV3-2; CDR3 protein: CASSGTGNGYTF; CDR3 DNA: TGTGCCAGCAGCGGGACAGGGAATGGCTACACCTTC
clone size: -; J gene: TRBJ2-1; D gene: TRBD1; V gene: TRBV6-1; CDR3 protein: CASSEAEGAIDEQFF; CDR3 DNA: TGTGCCAGCAGTGAAGCAGAGGGGGCCATAGATGAGCAGTTCTTC
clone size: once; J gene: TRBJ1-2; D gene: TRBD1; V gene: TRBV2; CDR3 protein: CASSTDRGVVGYTF; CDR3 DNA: TGTGCCAGCAGTACGGACAGGGGTGTCGTTGGCTACACCTTC
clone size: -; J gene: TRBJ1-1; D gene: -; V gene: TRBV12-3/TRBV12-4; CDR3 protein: CASSLHPNTEAFF; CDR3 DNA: TGTGCCAGCAGTTTACACCCGAACACTGAAGCTTTCTTT
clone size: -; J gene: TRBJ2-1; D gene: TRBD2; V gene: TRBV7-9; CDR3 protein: CASSLGGSGGYYNEQFF; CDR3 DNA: TGTGCCAGCAGCTTAGGGGGTAGCGGGGGATACTACAATGAGCAGTTCTTC
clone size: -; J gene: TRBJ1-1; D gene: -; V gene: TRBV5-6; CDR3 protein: CASSWVSGGTEAFF; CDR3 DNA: TGTGCCAGCAGCTGGGTCTCGGGGGGCACTGAAGCTTTCTTT
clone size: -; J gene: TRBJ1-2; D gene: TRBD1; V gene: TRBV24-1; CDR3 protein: CATRWTGLFYGYTF; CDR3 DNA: TGTGCCACCAGATGGACAGGGCTCTTCTATGGCTACACCTTC
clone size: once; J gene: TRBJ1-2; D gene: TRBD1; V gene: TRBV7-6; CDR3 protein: CASSPSPGGFVSYGYTF; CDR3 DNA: TGTGCCAGCAGCCCCTCGCCAGGGGGTTTTGTGTCCTATGGCTACACCTTC
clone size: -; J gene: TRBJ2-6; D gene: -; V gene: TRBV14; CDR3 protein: CASSQVSGANVLTF; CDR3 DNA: TGTGCCAGCAGCCAAGTTTCCGGGGCCAACGTCCTGACTTTC
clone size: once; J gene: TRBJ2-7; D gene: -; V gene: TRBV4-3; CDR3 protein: CASSPYRGAAGYEQYF; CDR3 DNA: TGCGCCAGCAGCCCATATAGGGGGGCTGCAGGATACGAGCAGTACTTC